This is a list of T cell receptor beta chains from one sample in a study of regulatory T cells in long-lasting Graves disease. In TCRdb, the multiplex PCR reads were re-called with MiXCR into one record per CDR3 protein. This repertoire shows about 540,000 distinct CDR3 sequences, 13% found once; its top ten account for approximately 9.3%. Separately, the same data were catalogued under a study of T cells in Graves' hyperthyroidism and ophthalmopathy.

Sequenced here: peripheral blood mononuclear cells (PBMCs), sampled at new diagnosis, from a patient treated with antithyroid drugs. The receptors come from a man aged 30-40 years with Graves disease. The CDR3 runs from the conserved cysteine through the conserved F or W.

J gene	V gene	CDR3 protein
TRBJ2-7	TRBV29-1	CSVEGQGYEQYF
TRBJ2-5	TRBV2	CASSEVAGGETQYF
TRBJ2-1	TRBV20-1	CSARAPPGSGSSDEQFF
TRBJ2-1	TRBV29-1	CSVPLSGGYNEQFF
TRBJ2-6	TRBV7-8	CASNLGREGANVLTF
TRBJ1-5	TRBV12-3/TRBV12-4	CASSLGGPLGPQHF
TRBJ2-3	TRBV20-1	CSARDETSGSTGTQYF
TRBJ2-3	TRBV7-3	CASSLMSGSGDTQYF
TRBJ2-7	TRBV3-1	CASSQDPRGYEQYF
TRBJ2-5	TRBV11-1	CASGGLAGKETQYF
TRBJ2-7	TRBV5-1	CASSSLAGINEQYF
TRBJ1-1	TRBV5-4	CASSEGERVTEAFF
TRBJ1-4	TRBV29-1	CSVRGGGADEKLFF
TRBJ1-1	TRBV11-2	CASSLMLHPDTEAFF
TRBJ1-2	TRBV7-9	CASSLTLQGKGYTF
TRBJ2-3	TRBV29-1	CSVGSGGSTDTQYF
TRBJ2-1	TRBV10-1	CASSERQLSYNEQFF
TRBJ2-1	TRBV7-6	CASGTDEYNEQFF